These 26 T cell receptor beta chains originate from one sample sequenced in a study of blood T cell repertoires in COVID-19. TCRdb keeps only in-frame clones here, not all; method: immunoSEQ multiplex PCR. This table holds over 35,000 clones, around 85% found once. The source material was peripheral blood. The receptors derive from a woman aged 80 or older with COVID-19, enrolled during active disease.

The chain links TRBV2 to TRBJ2-2; 9 bases fit TRBD1. Germline V gene lookup returns CDR1 SNHLY and CDR2 FYNNEI. With 5 bases clipped from V and 4 bases from J, the junction kept 2 bases outside the gene matches. The CDR3 length is 14 residues. The CDR3 DNA is TGTGCCAGCAGTTCACAGGGGGCCACCGGGGAGCTGTTTTTT. It yields the protein CASSSQGATGELFF.

This clone has just one count. This sequence joins TRBV7-9 and TRBJ1-2; 7 bases map to TRBD1. The CDR3 covers 13 residues. CDR1 and CDR2 (germline): SEHNR, FQNEAQ (reference sequence). With 5 bases clipped from V and 8 bases from J, the junction kept 8 bases outside the gene matches. CDR3 nucleotide sequence: TGTGCCAGCAGCATAAACAGGGGAGAGGGCTACACCTTC. Translating it yields CASSINRGEGYTF.

This chain uses TRBV4-3 with TRBJ2-1; D possibly corresponds to TRBD2 (5 bases). Germline V gives CDR1 LGHNA, CDR2 YSLEER. The V end lost 1 base, the J end lost 4 bases, and 11 bases lay between the germline ends. This CDR3 is built from 15 residues. CDR3 sequence: CASSQGFRGYNEQFF. The CDR3 nucleotides read TGCGCCAGCAGCCAAGGATTCCGAGGGTACAATGAGCAGTTCTTC.

The rearrangement uses TRBV2 and TRBJ2-1; D ambiguous. Deletions cut 4 bases from V and 6 bases from J, with 10 bases between. CDR1 is SNHLY and CDR2 is FYNNEI in the germline V gene. This CDR3 has 13 residues. CDR3 loop: CASSVTRGNEQFF. CDR3 in DNA: TGTGCCAGCAGTGTAACTCGAGGCAATGAGCAGTTCTTC.

The chain has TRBV7-9 and TRBJ1-3; D is unresolved. The germline CDR1 and CDR2 sequences are SEHNR and FQNEAQ (reference sequence). Between the trimmed V and J ends, which lost 8 bases and 3 bases, there was a span of 17 bases. CDR3 length equals 15 residues. Here the CDR3 DNA reads TGTGCCAGCTCCGACTGGCGGGGAAGTGGAAACACCATATATTTT. Encoded protein: CASSDWRGSGNTIYF.

J is TRBJ1-6 and V is TRBV5-5; weak D call: TRBD1 (5 bases). Per germline, CDR1 SGHKS and CDR2 YYEKEE (reference sequence). The length of the CDR3 is 16 residues. V was clipped by 4 bases and J by 6 bases, with 17 bases between them. CDR3 nucleotide sequence: TGTGCCAGCAGCCCGCTTGGGGCAGGGCCTAATTCACCCCTCCACTTT. Amino acid sequence: CASSPLGAGPNSPLHF.

This chain uses TRBV5-4 with TRBJ2-5, with D perhaps matching TRBD2 (5 bases). Trimming pared 0 bases from V and 0 bases from J, leaving 9 bases between. In germline, CDR1 is SGHNT, CDR2 YYREEE (reference sequence). The CDR3 totals 15 residues. The CDR3 is CASSLALAYQETQYF. CDR3 DNA sequence: TGTGCCAGCAGCTTGGCCTTAGCGTACCAAGAGACCCAGTACTTC.

This clone appeared once. An end of the junction differs from the germline gene, which may be a read error. Different DNA sequences within this sample yield the same CDR3. This chain joins TRBV10-3 and TRBJ2-7; 14 bases fit TRBD2. Germline CDR1 reads ENHRY; CDR2 reads SYGVKD. The CDR3 is 13 amino acids. For the CDR3, the DNA is TGCGCCACCGGGACTAGCGGGGGAGGCGAGCAGTACTTC. Translated, it gives CATGTSGGGEQYF.

This clone was seen only a few times. The CDR3 protein is CASSQGAGGGADTQYF. The CDR3 nucleotides are TGCGCCAGCAGCCAAGGGGCAGGGGGCGGCGCAGATACGCAGTATTTT. The gene calls are TRBV4-3 and TRBJ2-3; TRBD1 matches at 8 bases. This CDR3 region has 16 residues. Germline V CDR1 and CDR2: LGHNA, YSLEER. V lost 1 base to trimming and J lost 4 bases; unmatched junction nucleotides: 7.

This sequence joins TRBV6-2 or TRBV6-3 and TRBJ2-4; 7 bases are a match to TRBD1. The CDR3 loop spans 16 amino acids. Germline lookup yields CDR1 MNHEY and CDR2 SVGEGT. Germline trimming cut 2 bases from V and 0 bases from J; bases unmatched to any gene: 4. Here the CDR3 reads CASSYTGALAKNIQYF. The CDR3 DNA reads TGTGCCAGCAGTTACACAGGGGCTCTAGCCAAAAACATTCAGTACTTC.

The chain uses TRBV4-2 and TRBJ1-2; the match to TRBD1 covers 7 bases. Trimming took 0 bases from V and 4 from J; bases not matched to a gene: 8. In germline, CDR1 is LGHNA, CDR2 YNFKEQ. This CDR3 is built from 16 residues. CDR3 residues: CASSQEARGGLYGYTF. The CDR3 nucleotides are TGTGCCAGCAGCCAAGAGGCAAGAGGGGGCCTCTATGGCTACACCTTC.

This clone appeared once. This sequence joins TRBV6-2 or TRBV6-3 and TRBJ2-3, with TRBD2 matching over 12 bases. Per the germline V gene, CDR1 is MNHEY and CDR2 is SVGEGT. The length of the CDR3 is 18 residues. The junction had 10 bases not matched to a gene; V was cut back by 3 bases and J by 3 bases. The CDR3 DNA is TGTGCCAGCAGTTATCAAACTAGCGGGAGGATGGGGACAGATACGCAGTATTTT. Its translation: CASSYQTSGRMGTDTQYF.

V gene TRBV3-1 (or the pseudogene TRBV3-2) combines with J gene TRBJ2-5; TRBD1 aligns across 9 bases. This CDR3 has 17 amino acids. The V segment lost 5 bases and the J segment 5 bases; nucleotides outside the gene matches: 15. Germline-derived CDR1 and CDR2 are LGHDT and YNNKEL (reference sequence). CDR3 DNA sequence: TGTGCCAGCAGCAGCTATACCTTATTGACAGGGGGGGAGACCCAGTACTTC. Translating gives CASSSYTLLTGGETQYF.

This clone was counted a single time. The chain has TRBV7-3 and TRBJ2-5, with a tentative D call TRBD2 (6 bases). CDR1 is SGHTA and CDR2 is FQGTGA in the germline V gene. Trimming cost V 3 bases and J 7 bases, with 12 bases left between them. This CDR3 comprises 13 residues. The CDR3 DNA sequence: TGTGCCAGCAGCTTGGCAGGGAGGTCGACCCAGTACTTC. Translation: CASSLAGRSTQYF.

The genes are TRBV11-2 and TRBJ2-7; the D is unclear. The germline CDR1 and CDR2 sequences are SGHAT and FQNNGV. The CDR3 is 14 residues long. Between the trimmed V and J ends, which lost 1 base and 1 base, there was a span of 8 bases. CDR3 DNA sequence: TGTGCCAGCAGCTTAGGGGCACATTCCTACGAGCAGTACTTC. It yields the protein CASSLGAHSYEQYF.

The chain joins TRBV6-6 to TRBJ1-4; 8 nucleotides match TRBD1. This CDR3 is built from 16 residues. From germline, CDR1 is MNHNY and CDR2 SVGAGI (reference sequence). J was trimmed by 0 bases and V by 4 bases; bases with no gene match: 4. The DNA of the CDR3 is TGTGCCAGCAGTTCCCTGGGACAGGCAACTAATGAAAAACTGTTTTTT. Translation gives CASSSLGQATNEKLFF.

This chain connects TRBV19 to TRBJ2-1; 10 bases map to TRBD2. The CDR3 extends over 13 amino acids. With 4 bases clipped from V and 9 bases from J, the junction kept 3 bases outside the gene matches. Germline-derived CDR1 and CDR2 are LNHDA and SQIVND (reference sequence). CDR3 nucleotide sequence: TGTGCCAGTAGTACTCGGACTAGCGGTGAGCAGTTCTTC. It specifies CASSTRTSGEQFF.

The chain combines TRBV5-3 with TRBJ1-5; D is perhaps TRBD1 (5 bases). TRBV5-3 is treated as an ORF (open reading frame) with a function not yet certain. The CDR3 spans 20 residues. Trimming shortened V by 5 bases and J by 0 bases, and 27 bases separated the two germline ends. CDR3 nucleotides: TGTGCCAGAAGGTTAGACAGCCAGCCATACCTCCGATATAGCAATCAGCCCCAGCATTTT. Protein product: CARRLDSQPYLRYSNQPQHF.

This clone was detected a few times. The chain carries TRBV4-1 and TRBJ2-1, with a tentative D call TRBD1 (6 bases). This CDR3 is built from 15 residues. Trimming took 2 bases from V and 8 from J, leaving 16 bases between them. The germline V gene encodes CDR1 MGHRA and CDR2 YSYEKL. The CDR3 loop reads CASSQRSQGFDEQFF. The CDR3 region has the DNA TGCGCCAGCAGCCAACGGTCACAGGGTTTTGATGAGCAGTTCTTC.

The chain couples TRBV12-3 or TRBV12-4 to TRBJ2-1; D is unclear. Trimming stripped 3 bases from V and 10 bases from J, with 7 bases between. This CDR3 is built from 11 residues. CDR3 region: CASSFVREQFF. The CDR3 coding sequence is TGTGCCAGCAGTTTTGTACGGGAGCAGTTCTTC.

The genes are TRBV7-2 and TRBJ1-3; no reliable D call. CDR3 length: 15 residues. Germline lookup yields CDR1 SGHTA and CDR2 FQGNSA. The ends were cut back, 1 base at V and 0 bases at J, with 7 bases in the middle. The CDR3 loop reads CASSLDRYSGNTIYF. CDR3 bases: TGTGCCAGCAGCTTAGACAGATACTCTGGAAACACCATATATTTT.

This rearrangement joins TRBV5-1 to TRBJ2-1, with unresolved D. Germline V gives CDR1 SGHRS, CDR2 YFSETQ. This CDR3 comprises 13 residues. V was pared by 4 bases and J by 4 bases, with 9 bases between. The CDR3 is CASSVATYNEQFF. CDR3 sequence (DNA): TGCGCCAGCAGCGTTGCAACATACAATGAGCAGTTCTTC.

A word on this clone: The CDR3 does not close with the conserved phenylalanine or tryptophan, likely indicating a read error. The DNA is omitted, as the CDR3 cannot be located on it reliably, and the CDR3 follows TCRdb's listing. This chain uses TRBV4-3 with TRBJ1-1; no check of the table's D call, TRBD1, against the DNA was made. The CDR3 is 13 amino acids long, termini counted. Germline assignment: CDR1 LGHNA and CDR2 YSLEER. CDR3 region: CASSQEIGTVIGV.

About this clone itself: An end of the junction differs from the germline gene, which may be a read error. This sequence joins TRBV2 and TRBJ2-1; D might be TRBD2 (6 bases). CDR1 is SNHLY, CDR2 FYNNEI, per germline. CDR3 length: 10 residues. The CDR3 is CASRGGKSIF. For the CDR3, the DNA is TGTGCCAGCAGAGGCGGGAAGTCGATCTTC.

The chain links TRBV9 to TRBJ2-7, with D possibly being TRBD2 (6 bases). With 4 bases removed from V and 7 bases from J, the gap between germline ends came to 15 bases. There are 13 residues in the CDR3. Germline lookup yields CDR1 SGDLS and CDR2 YYNGEE. The CDR3 is CASSNSPGGEQYF. The CDR3 DNA is TGTGCCAGCAGCAACTCCCCAGGAGGGGAGCAGTACTTC. The variable domain in full, completed from reference TRBV9 and TRBJ2-7, reads DSGVTQTPKHLITATGQRVTLRCSPRSGDLSVYWYQQSLDQGLQFLIQYYNGEERAKGNILERFSAQQFPDLHSELNLSSLELGDSALYFCASSNSPGGEQYFGPGTRLTVT.

This chain links TRBV27 with TRBJ2-5; 12 bases map to TRBD2. Germline V gene data show CDR1 as MNHEY and CDR2 as SMNVEV (reference sequence). The CDR3 spans 15 residues. J was trimmed by 4 bases and V by 6 bases; bases with no gene match: 6. Here the CDR3 reads CASRKLAGGLETQYF. CDR3 nucleotides: TGTGCCAGCAGGAAGCTAGCGGGAGGGCTAGAGACCCAGTACTTC.